The 21 T cell receptor beta chains in this list originate from one sample, sequenced in a study of response to subunit inactivated influenza vaccine. TCRdb processed the RT-PCR reads anew with MiXCR; each CDR3 protein has one entry. The sample has hundreds of thousands of distinct CDR3 sequences, around 20% seen once; the top ten hold roughly a tenth. Source: PBMCs from blood, taken less than 6 days after vaccination. These receptors all stem from a man between 45 and 60 years old who received an inactivated influenza vaccine.

In its sample, this clonotype was seen a few times. The rearrangement uses TRBV12-3 or TRBV12-4 and TRBJ2-3, with D possibly being TRBD1 (7 bases). V was trimmed by 4 bases and J by 0 bases, leaving 11 bases between them. The CDR3 totals 15 residues. The CDR3 DNA is TGTGCCAGCAGTTCGGGGGACAGTAGCACAGATACGCAGTATTTT. Its translation is CASSSGDSSTDTQYF.

V and J are TRBV19 and TRBJ2-1, with 8 bases that match TRBD2. From germline, CDR1 is LNHDA and CDR2 SQIVND (reference sequence). The CDR3 runs 12 residues. The V segment lost 4 bases and the J segment 10 bases; nucleotides outside the gene matches: 3. The CDR3 DNA sequence: TGTGCCAGTAGTACGCGACTAGCGGAGCAGTTCTTC. This gives the protein CASSTRLAEQFF.

This clonotype has more than one count but fewer than ten. The V and J genes are TRBV6-1 and TRBJ2-5; D unresolved. Trimming stripped 2 bases from V and 5 bases from J, with 15 bases between. Per the germline V gene, CDR1 is MNHNS and CDR2 is SASEGT. This CDR3 is 15 amino acids long. The CDR3 here is CASSEPFTGRETQYF. The CDR3 DNA reads TGTGCCAGCAGTGAACCTTTTACGGGCCGGGAGACCCAGTACTTC.

V gene TRBV5-1 combines with J gene TRBJ2-6; D is uncertain. V was cut by 0 bases and J by 0 bases, with 13 bases left in between. CDR1 and CDR2 from the germline V gene are SGHRS and YFSETQ. This CDR3 has 18 amino acids. CDR3 bases: TGCGCCAGCAGCTTGGCAGCCCGGCATAGCTCTGGGGCCAACGTCCTGACTTTC. This gives the protein CASSLAARHSSGANVLTF.

This clonotype was found a few times. J is TRBJ2-2 and V is TRBV12-3 or TRBV12-4; D remains ambiguous. Trimming left V 2 bases short and J 6 bases short, with 7 bases between. CDR3 length equals 13 residues. The CDR3 DNA sequence: TGTGCCAGCAGTTTATATGGCTCCGGGGAGCTGTTTTTT. Amino acid sequence: CASSLYGSGELFF.

This chain links TRBV6-1 with TRBJ2-6, with D perhaps given as TRBD1 or TRBD2 (5 bases each). Per the germline V gene, CDR1 is MNHNS and CDR2 is SASEGT. The CDR3 sequence is 17 residues long. V was cut by 1 base and J by 0 bases, with 10 bases left in between. CDR3 loop: CASSEGGTYSGANVLTF. The CDR3 coding sequence is TGTGCCAGCAGTGAAGGGGGGACCTACTCTGGGGCCAACGTCCTGACTTTC.

This chain joins TRBV11-1 and TRBJ2-2; tentative D call: TRBD1 (6 bases). The germline V gene has CDR1 SGHAT and CDR2 FQDESV (reference sequence). V dropped 6 bases and J dropped 1 base, with 18 bases sitting between them. The CDR3 extends over 17 amino acids. The CDR3, as DNA: TGTGCCAGCAGTCAGACAGGCACCTGGATGAACACCGGGGAGCTGTTTTTT. Protein product: CASSQTGTWMNTGELFF.

The rearrangement links TRBV12-3 or TRBV12-4 to TRBJ2-7; D remains unclear. The CDR3 is 14 residues long. V lost 3 bases and J 7 bases, leaving 16 bases between the germline ends. CDR3: CASSLYSPDGEQYF. The CDR3, as DNA: TGTGCCAGCAGTTTGTACAGTCCCGATGGGGAGCAGTACTTC.

The V call is TRBV30, the J call TRBJ1-2, with D perhaps matching TRBD1 (6 bases). CDR3 size: 15 residues. Germline loops: CDR1 GTSNPN, CDR2 SVGIG (reference sequence). V dropped 5 bases and J dropped 0 bases, with 16 bases sitting between them. CDR3: CAWSTGRITNYGYTF. The CDR3 nucleotides are TGTGCCTGGTCGACAGGCCGAATCACTAACTATGGCTACACCTTC. The full variable domain, completed using reference TRBV30 and TRBJ1-2, is SQTIHQWPATLVQPVGSPLSLECTVEGTSNPNLYWYRQAAGRGLQLLFYSVGIGQISSEVPQNLSASRPQDRQFILSSKKLLLSDSGFYLCAWSTGRITNYGYTFGSGTRLTVV.

The gene calls are TRBV5-1 and TRBJ2-5; 7 bases fit TRBD1. Germline V CDR1 and CDR2: SGHRS, YFSETQ. The CDR3 contains 14 residues. V gave up 4 bases and J gave up 7 bases; unmatched junction bases: 10. In DNA form, the CDR3 reads TGCGCCAGCAGCACGGGACAGCCAAAGTCGACCCAGTACTTC. Translation gives CASSTGQPKSTQYF. Full variable domain (rest looked up from reference TRBV5-1 and TRBJ2-5): KAGVTQTPRYLIKTRGQQVTLSCSPISGHRSVSWYQQTPGQGLQFLFEYFSETQRNKGNFPGRFSGRQFSNSRSEMNVSTLELGDSALYLCASSTGQPKSTQYFGPGTRLLVL.

The rearrangement uses TRBV7-2 and TRBJ2-1; 8 bases fit TRBD2. This CDR3 is 13 amino acids long. Germline CDR1 reads SGHTA; CDR2 reads FQGNSA. The V and J ends lost 5 bases and 12 bases, in that order; junction bases with no gene match: 9. CDR3 protein: CASSQGLVVGQFF. CDR3 nucleotides: TGTGCCAGCAGCCAGGGACTAGTTGTTGGGCAGTTCTTC.

Only a few counts were recorded for this clonotype. The chain uses TRBV6-2 or TRBV6-3 and TRBJ2-1; D not certain. Trimming took off 0 bases at V and 2 bases at J, with 11 bases between the two ends. There are 16 residues in the CDR3. Germline V gives CDR1 MNHEY, CDR2 SVGEGT. The CDR3 here is CASSYSWSLTYNEQFF. CDR3 in DNA: TGTGCCAGCAGTTACTCGTGGAGTTTGACCTACAATGAGCAGTTCTTC.

This clonotype was seen only a few times. The chain is built from TRBV6-2 or TRBV6-3 and TRBJ2-3; TRBD1 or TRBD2 may be the D gene (5 bases each). The CDR3 length is 21 residues. Germline CDR1 MNHEY, CDR2 SVGEGT. V was cut by 0 bases and J by 5 bases, with 30 bases left in between. CDR3 sequence (DNA): TGTGCCAGCAGTTACTCGCTGGGGTGGGGACGCGACTTCCTGGTGGGAGATACGCAGTATTTT. This encodes CASSYSLGWGRDFLVGDTQYF.

The chain is built from TRBV10-3 and TRBJ2-7; no firm D call. The CDR3 contains 15 residues. Between the trimmed V and J ends, which lost 6 bases and 1 base, there was a span of 16 bases. Looked up from germline, CDR1 is ENHRY and CDR2 is SYGVKD. The DNA of the CDR3 is TGTGCCATCAGCCCCACAATCCCCCAATCCTACGAGCAGTACTTC. Its protein is CAISPTIPQSYEQYF.

The chain recombines TRBV29-1 with TRBJ1-1; 9 bases fit TRBD1. V lost 3 bases to trimming and J lost 2 bases; unmatched junction nucleotides: 13. CDR3 length: 17 residues. Germline V gene lookup returns CDR1 SQVTM and CDR2 ANQGSEA. The chain's CDR3 is CSVDEAGTGTPNTEAFF. DNA of the CDR3: TGCAGCGTTGATGAGGCGGGGACAGGGACCCCAAACACTGAAGCTTTCTTT.

The chain combines TRBV10-3 with TRBJ2-1; D is uncertain. V was shortened by 4 bases and J by 4 bases, with 8 bases between the two germline ends. The CDR3 spans 13 residues. Germline V gene lookup returns CDR1 ENHRY and CDR2 SYGVKD. In DNA form, the CDR3 reads TGTGCCATCAGTGGAACAACTTACAATGAGCAGTTCTTC. It encodes CAISGTTYNEQFF.

This clonotype appeared a few times. The chain is built from TRBV4-3 and TRBJ2-2; TRBD2 agrees at 9 bases. V was pared by 0 bases and J by 4 bases, with 3 bases of the junction left unmatched. The germline V gene has CDR1 LGHNA and CDR2 YSLEER. The CDR3 has 16 residues. The CDR3 nucleotides read TGCGCCAGCAGCCAAGATTTACTAGCGGGCACCGGGGAGCTGTTTTTT. Amino acid sequence: CASSQDLLAGTGELFF.

This clonotype was seen only a few times. DNA of the CDR3: TGCGCCAGCAGCGCCAGACTAGCGGGAGGGAGGGGGGAGCAGTTCTTC. Its protein is CASSARLAGGRGEQFF. V usage is TRBV5-1 and J usage is TRBJ2-1, with 14 bases that match TRBD2. The germline V gene has CDR1 SGHRS and CDR2 YFSETQ. V lost 4 bases, J lost 10 bases, and 10 bases stayed unmatched. The CDR3 runs 16 residues. The complete variable domain, with remaining parts taken from reference TRBV5-1 and TRBJ2-1, reads KAGVTQTPRYLIKTRGQQVTLSCSPISGHRSVSWYQQTPGQGLQFLFEYFSETQRNKGNFPGRFSGRQFSNSRSEMNVSTLELGDSALYLCASSARLAGGRGEQFFGPGTRLTVL.

This clonotype was detected many times. V is TRBV20-1 and J is TRBJ1-4, with D perhaps TRBD1 (5 bases). The CDR3 runs 16 residues. Germline CDR1 is DFQATT and CDR2 is SNEGSKA (reference sequence). Trimming shortened V by 1 base and J by 5 bases, and 17 bases separated the two germline ends. The CDR3 protein is CSARVTGRVENEKLFF. The CDR3 DNA sequence: TGCAGTGCTAGAGTAACGGGACGAGTTGAGAATGAAAAACTGTTTTTT.

The chain employs TRBV3-1 and TRBJ2-1, with D perhaps TRBD1 (6 bases). CDR1 and CDR2 from the germline V gene are LGHDT and YNNKEL (reference sequence). The length of the CDR3 is 16 residues. Between the trimmed V and J ends, which lost 1 base and 0 bases, there was a span of 10 bases. CDR3 loop: CASSQVRGYSYNEQFF. The CDR3 DNA reads TGTGCCAGCAGCCAAGTAAGGGGGTACTCCTACAATGAGCAGTTCTTC.

The chain's CDR3 is CASTSLAGDNEQFF. The CDR3 nucleotides read TGTGCCAGCACTTCACTAGCGGGGGACAATGAGCAGTTCTTC. V and J are TRBV12-3 or TRBV12-4 and TRBJ2-1, with 11 nucleotides matching TRBD2. The CDR3 consists of 14 residues. V gave up 7 bases and J gave up 5 bases; unmatched junction bases: 4.